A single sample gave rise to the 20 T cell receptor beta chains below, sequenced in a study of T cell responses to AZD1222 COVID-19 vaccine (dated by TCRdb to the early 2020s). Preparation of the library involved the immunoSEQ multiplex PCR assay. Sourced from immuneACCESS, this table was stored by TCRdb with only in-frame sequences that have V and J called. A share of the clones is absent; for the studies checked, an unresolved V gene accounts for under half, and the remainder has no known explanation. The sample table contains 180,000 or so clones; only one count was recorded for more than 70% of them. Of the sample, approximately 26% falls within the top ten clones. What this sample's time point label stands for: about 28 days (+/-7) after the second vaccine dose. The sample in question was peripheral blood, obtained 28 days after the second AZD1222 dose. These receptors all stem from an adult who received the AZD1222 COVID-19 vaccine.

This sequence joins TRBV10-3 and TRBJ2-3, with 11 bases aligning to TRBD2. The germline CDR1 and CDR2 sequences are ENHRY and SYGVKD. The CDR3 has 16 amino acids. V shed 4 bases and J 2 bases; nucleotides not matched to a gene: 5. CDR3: CAISGLAGLITDTQYF. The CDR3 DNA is TGTGCCATCAGTGGACTAGCGGGACTAATCACAGATACGCAGTATTTT.

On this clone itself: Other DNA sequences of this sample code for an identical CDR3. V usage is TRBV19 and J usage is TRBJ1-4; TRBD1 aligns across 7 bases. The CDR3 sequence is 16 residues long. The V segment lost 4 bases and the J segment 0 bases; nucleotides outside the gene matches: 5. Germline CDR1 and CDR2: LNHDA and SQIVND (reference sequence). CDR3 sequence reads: CASSRTDRATNEKLFF. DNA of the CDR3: TGTGCCAGTAGTAGAACAGACAGGGCAACTAATGAAAAACTGTTTTTT.

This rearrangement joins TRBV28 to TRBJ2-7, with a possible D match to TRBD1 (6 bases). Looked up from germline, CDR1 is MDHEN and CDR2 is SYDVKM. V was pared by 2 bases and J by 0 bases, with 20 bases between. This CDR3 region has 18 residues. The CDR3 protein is CASSLGGKGVEGSYEQYF. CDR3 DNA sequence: TGTGCCAGCAGTTTAGGTGGGAAGGGGGTCGAGGGCTCCTACGAGCAGTACTTC.

The CDR3 sequence: CASSPWTADYYGYTF. For the CDR3, the DNA is TGTGCCAGCAGCCCCTGGACAGCCGACTACTATGGCTACACCTTC. The rearrangement links TRBV3-1 (or the pseudogene TRBV3-2) to TRBJ1-2; tentatively, D is TRBD1 (6 bases). Germline CDR1 and CDR2: LGHDT and YNNKEL (reference sequence). The CDR3 runs to 15 residues. Trimming stripped 4 bases from V and 3 bases from J, with 15 bases between.

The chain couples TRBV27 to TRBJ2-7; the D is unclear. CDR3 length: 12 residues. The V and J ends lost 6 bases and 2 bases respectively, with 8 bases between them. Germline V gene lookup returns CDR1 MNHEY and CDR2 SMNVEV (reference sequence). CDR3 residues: CASSQAPYEQYF. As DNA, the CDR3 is TGTGCCAGCAGCCAGGCCCCCTACGAGCAGTACTTC.

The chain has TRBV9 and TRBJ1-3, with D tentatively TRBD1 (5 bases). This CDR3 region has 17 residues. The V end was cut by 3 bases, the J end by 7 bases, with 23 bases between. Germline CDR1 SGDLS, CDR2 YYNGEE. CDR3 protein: CASSGTERYRWGNTIYF. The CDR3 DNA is TGTGCCAGCAGCGGTACGGAGAGGTACAGGTGGGGGAACACCATATATTTT.

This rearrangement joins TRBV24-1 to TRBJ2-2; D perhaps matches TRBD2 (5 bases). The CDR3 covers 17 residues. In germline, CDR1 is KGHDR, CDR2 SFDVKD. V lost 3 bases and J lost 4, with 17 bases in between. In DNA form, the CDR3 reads TGTGCCACCAGTGATCGAGGGTCCCCTACCCCCACCGGGGAGCTGTTTTTT. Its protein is CATSDRGSPTPTGELFF.

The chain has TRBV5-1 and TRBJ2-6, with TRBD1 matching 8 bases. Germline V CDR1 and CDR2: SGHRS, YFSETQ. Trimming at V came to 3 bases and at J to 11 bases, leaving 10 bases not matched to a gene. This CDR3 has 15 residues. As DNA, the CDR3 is TGCGCCAGCAGCTCCGGACAGGGTCTGGGGGACGTCCTGACTTTC. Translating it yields CASSSGQGLGDVLTF. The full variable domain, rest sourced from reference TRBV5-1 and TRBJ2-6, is KAGVTQTPRYLIKTRGQQVTLSCSPISGHRSVSWYQQTPGQGLQFLFEYFSETQRNKGNFPGRFSGRQFSNSRSEMNVSTLELGDSALYLCASSSGQGLGDVLTFGAGSRLTVL.

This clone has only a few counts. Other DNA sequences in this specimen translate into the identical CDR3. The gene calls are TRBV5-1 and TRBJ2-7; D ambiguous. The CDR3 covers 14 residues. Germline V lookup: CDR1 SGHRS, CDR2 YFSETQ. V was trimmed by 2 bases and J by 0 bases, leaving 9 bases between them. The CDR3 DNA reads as TGCGCCAGCAGCTTCCTTGCGAACTCCTACGAGCAGTACTTC. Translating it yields CASSFLANSYEQYF.

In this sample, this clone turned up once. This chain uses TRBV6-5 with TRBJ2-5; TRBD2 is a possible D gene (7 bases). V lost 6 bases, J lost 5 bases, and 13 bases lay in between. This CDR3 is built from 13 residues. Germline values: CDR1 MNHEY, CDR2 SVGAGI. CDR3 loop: CASRVQGGETQYF. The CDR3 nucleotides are TGTGCCAGCAGAGTACAGGGAGGGGAGACCCAGTACTTC.

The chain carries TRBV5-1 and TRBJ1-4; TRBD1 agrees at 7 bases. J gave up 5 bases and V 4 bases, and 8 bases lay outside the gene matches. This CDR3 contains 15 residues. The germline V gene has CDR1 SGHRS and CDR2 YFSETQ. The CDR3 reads CASSLLQGSNEKLFF. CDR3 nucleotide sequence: TGCGCCAGCAGCCTATTACAGGGGTCGAATGAAAAACTGTTTTTT.

Here the CDR3 DNA reads TGTGCCAACCTTGGACAGGGTCACAATGAGCAGTTCTTC. Residues: CANLGQGHNEQFF. The genes are TRBV30 and TRBJ2-1; TRBD1 matches at 8 bases. The CDR3 is 13 amino acids. CDR1 and CDR2 (germline): GTSNPN, SVGIG (reference sequence). Germline trimming cut 8 bases from V and 5 bases from J; bases unmatched to any gene: 8.

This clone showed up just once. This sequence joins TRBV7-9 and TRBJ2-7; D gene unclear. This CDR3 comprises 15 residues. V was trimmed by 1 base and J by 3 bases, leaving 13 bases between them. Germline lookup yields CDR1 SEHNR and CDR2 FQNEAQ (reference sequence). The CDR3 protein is CASSLDLGVNYEQYF. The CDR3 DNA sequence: TGTGCCAGCAGCTTAGATTTAGGAGTGAACTACGAGCAGTACTTC. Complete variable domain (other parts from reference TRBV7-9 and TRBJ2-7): DTGVSQNPRHKITKRGQNVTFRCDPISEHNRLYWYRQTLGQGPEFLTYFQNEAQLEKSRLLSDRFSAERPKGSFSTLEIQRTEQGDSAMYLCASSLDLGVNYEQYFGPGTRLTVT.

The CDR3 here is CAWSVQGAGGSYTF. CDR3 DNA: TGTGCCTGGAGTGTACAGGGGGCGGGGGGTAGCTACACCTTC. The genes are TRBV30 and TRBJ1-2; the match to TRBD1 covers 9 bases. Trimming took 0 bases from V and 9 from J; bases not matched to a gene: 8. The CDR3 loop spans 14 amino acids. The germline gives CDR1 GTSNPN, CDR2 SVGIG (reference sequence).

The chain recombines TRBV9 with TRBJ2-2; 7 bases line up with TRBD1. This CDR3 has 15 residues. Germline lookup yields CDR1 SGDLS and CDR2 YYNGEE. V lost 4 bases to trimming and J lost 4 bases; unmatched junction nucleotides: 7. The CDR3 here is CASSPDRVGTGELFF. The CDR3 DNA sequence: TGTGCCAGCAGCCCCGACAGGGTGGGCACCGGGGAGCTGTTTTTT.

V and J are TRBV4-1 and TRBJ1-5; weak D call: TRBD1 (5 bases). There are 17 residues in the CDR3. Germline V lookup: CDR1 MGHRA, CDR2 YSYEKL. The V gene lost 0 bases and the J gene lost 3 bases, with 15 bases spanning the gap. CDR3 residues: CASSQESRGTINQPQHF. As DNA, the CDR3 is TGCGCCAGCAGCCAAGAAAGCCGGGGGACGATCAATCAGCCCCAGCATTTT.

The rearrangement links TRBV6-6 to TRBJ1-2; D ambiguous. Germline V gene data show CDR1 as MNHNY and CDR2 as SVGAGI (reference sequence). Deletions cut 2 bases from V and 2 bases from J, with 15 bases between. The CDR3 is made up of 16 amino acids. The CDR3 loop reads CASSYPLAKSNYGYTF. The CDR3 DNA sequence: TGTGCCAGCAGTTACCCTCTGGCCAAGTCGAACTATGGCTACACCTTC.

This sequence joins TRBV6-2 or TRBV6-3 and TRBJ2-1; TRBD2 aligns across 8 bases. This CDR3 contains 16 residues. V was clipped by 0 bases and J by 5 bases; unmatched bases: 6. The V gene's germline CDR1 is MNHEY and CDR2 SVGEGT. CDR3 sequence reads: CASSYSSGSHNNEQFF. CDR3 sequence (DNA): TGTGCCAGCAGTTACTCGAGCGGGAGTCACAACAATGAGCAGTTCTTC.

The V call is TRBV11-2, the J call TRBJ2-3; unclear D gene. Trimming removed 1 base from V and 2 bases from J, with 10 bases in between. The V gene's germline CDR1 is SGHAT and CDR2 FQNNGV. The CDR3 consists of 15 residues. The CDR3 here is CASSLGSGYTDTQYF. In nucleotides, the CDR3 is TGTGCCAGCAGCTTAGGGTCTGGGTACACAGATACGCAGTATTTT.

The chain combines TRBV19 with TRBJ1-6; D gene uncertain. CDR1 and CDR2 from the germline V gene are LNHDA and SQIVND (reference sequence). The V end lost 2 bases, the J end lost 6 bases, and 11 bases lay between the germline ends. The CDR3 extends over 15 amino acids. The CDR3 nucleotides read TGTGCCAGTAGTATACTGGGTTTTGGTAATTCACCCCTCCACTTT. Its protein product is CASSILGFGNSPLHF.